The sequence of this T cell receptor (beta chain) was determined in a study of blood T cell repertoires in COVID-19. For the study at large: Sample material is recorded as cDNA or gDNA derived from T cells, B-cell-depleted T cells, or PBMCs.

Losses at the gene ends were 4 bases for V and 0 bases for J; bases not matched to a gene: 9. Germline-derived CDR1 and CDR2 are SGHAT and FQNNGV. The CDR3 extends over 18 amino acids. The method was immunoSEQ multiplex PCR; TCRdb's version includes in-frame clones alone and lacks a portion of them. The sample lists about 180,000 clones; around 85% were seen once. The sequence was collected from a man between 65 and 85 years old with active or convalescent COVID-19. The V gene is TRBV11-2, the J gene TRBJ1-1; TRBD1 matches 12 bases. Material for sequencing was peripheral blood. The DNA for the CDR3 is TGTGCCAGCAGCTCGCACCGGGACAGGGGGCTCTTGAACACTGAAGCTTTCTTT. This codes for CASSSHRDRGLLNTEAFF.